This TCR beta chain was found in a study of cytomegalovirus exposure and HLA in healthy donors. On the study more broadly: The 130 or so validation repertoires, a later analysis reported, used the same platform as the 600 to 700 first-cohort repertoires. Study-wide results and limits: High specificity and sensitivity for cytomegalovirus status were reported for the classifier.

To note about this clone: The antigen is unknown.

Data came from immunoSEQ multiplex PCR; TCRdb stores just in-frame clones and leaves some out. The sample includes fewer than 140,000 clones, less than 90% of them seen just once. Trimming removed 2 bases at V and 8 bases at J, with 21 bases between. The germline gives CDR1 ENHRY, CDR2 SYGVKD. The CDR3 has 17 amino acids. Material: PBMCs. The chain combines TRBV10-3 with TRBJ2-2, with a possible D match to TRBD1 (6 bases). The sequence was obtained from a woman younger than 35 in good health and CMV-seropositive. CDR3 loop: CAISETLLTGGLGELFF. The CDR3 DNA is TGTGCCATCAGTGAGACCTTATTGACAGGAGGTCTAGGGGAGCTGTTTTTT.